The entry that follows covers one T cell receptor beta chain sequence. A single record per CDR3 protein comes from TCRdb applying MiXCR to the PCR reads. Of more than 10,000 distinct CDR3 sequences in the sample, approximately 25% are singletons; the top ten hold 7% to 10%. This CDR3 contains 14 residues. The V gene's germline CDR1 is MNHNS and CDR2 SASEGT. This record comes from a study of immune characterization of retroperitoneal liposarcoma. The sample consisted of tumor tissue. This clonotype originated in a female donor with retroperitoneal liposarcoma. The V and J genes are TRBV6-1 and TRBJ2-5, with D possibly being TRBD1 (5 bases). The DNA end favors TRBJ2-7, so the J call may be wrong. This chain's CDR3 is CASSETVFSYEQYF. The CDR3 DNA sequence: TGTGCCAGCAGTGAGACAGTTTTTTCCTACGAGCAGTACTTC.